This TCR beta chain is from a study of metastatic and nonmetastatic thyroid tumors. In the study overall: The study looked at repertoires side by side in blood and in tumor or nodule tissue from malignant and benign thyroid patients.

This clone turned up a few times. Prior to thyroid surgery, none of the patients had received any treatment. Germline CDR1 SNHLY, CDR2 FYNNEI. The CDR3 is 18 residues long. V dropped 1 base and J dropped 5; count of bases not matched to a gene: 17. Source study methods: Building a distant-metastasis classifier for papillary thyroid cancer drew on CDR3 differences across clinicopathological groups. TCRdb re-called clones from the PCR reads using MiXCR. These V and J calls are TCRdb output, not the study's own analysis. The sample holds 9,900 or so clones; 10% to 11% are singletons and the top ten take less than 10%.

The V call is TRBV2, the J call TRBJ2-7, with 7 bases aligning to TRBD2. The sequenced sample was tumor tissue. The clonotype comes from a female donor with papillary thyroid cancer or a benign thyroid nodule (not recorded which). Some clones in this sample may be carry-over from other donors' samples. The chain's CDR3 is CASSEEGFGGRAGDEQYV. CDR3 bases: TGTGCCAGCAGTGAAGAGGGTTTTGGTGGGAGGGCCGGGGACGAGCAGTACGTC.